The 17 T cell receptor beta chains below were found in one sample sequenced in a study of cytomegalovirus exposure and HLA in healthy donors. Researchers ran the PCR with 60 Vbeta and 13 Jbeta primers. TCRdb's copy holds only in-frame clones and misses some; the assay was immunoSEQ multiplex PCR. The sample has around 130,000 clones, 65% to 90% seen once. Sequencing input: PBMCs. These receptors all come from a young woman in good health and CMV-seropositive.

The sample holds one count of this clone. V gene TRBV4-2 combines with J gene TRBJ1-1; maybe TRBD1 (6 bases). The CDR3 consists of 14 residues. Trimming took 3 bases from V and 5 from J, leaving 13 bases between them. Germline loops: CDR1 LGHNA, CDR2 YNFKEQ. CDR3 amino acids: CASSQSQGGTEAFF. The CDR3 bases are TGTGCCAGCAGCCAGTCACAGGGAGGGACTGAAGCTTTCTTT.

The rearrangement uses TRBV5-1 and TRBJ2-7; weak D call: TRBD2 (5 bases). From germline, CDR1 is SGHRS and CDR2 YFSETQ. The CDR3 runs 14 residues. The germline V and J ends were trimmed by 5 bases and 1 base, with 13 bases remaining between them. The CDR3 protein is CASSPEGLSYEQYF. In nucleotides, the CDR3 is TGCGCCAGCAGTCCCGAGGGCCTTTCCTACGAGCAGTACTTC.

A single count supports this clone. The V and J genes are TRBV7-9 and TRBJ2-7; TRBD1 matches 8 bases. V was clipped by 6 bases and J by 3 bases; unmatched bases: 7. The germline CDR1 and CDR2 sequences are SEHNR and FQNEAQ (reference sequence). The CDR3 totals 14 residues. For the CDR3, the DNA is TGTGCCAGCAGTCGACAGGGGCAAATCTACGAGCAGTACTTC. Translated: CASSRQGQIYEQYF.

CDR3 DNA: TGCAGCGTTGAAGGCTTTACCGGGACTAGCGACTCCTACGAGCAGTACTTC. This codes for CSVEGFTGTSDSYEQYF. This chain links TRBV29-1 with TRBJ2-7; 10 bases align to TRBD2. The CDR3 is 17 amino acids. The J segment lost 0 bases and the V segment lost 1 base, leaving 9 bases of the junction unmatched. Germline V gene data show CDR1 as SQVTM and CDR2 as ANQGSEA.

The count of this clone is one. The genes are TRBV2 and TRBJ2-3, with 8 bases aligning to TRBD1. Looked up from germline, CDR1 is SNHLY and CDR2 is FYNNEI. The CDR3 is made up of 14 amino acids. Trimming removed 7 bases from V and 5 bases from J; junction bases left unmatched: 8. CDR3 in DNA: TGTGCCAGCAAAGGCGACAGGGGCCAAGATACGCAGTATTTT. Translating it yields CASKGDRGQDTQYF.

This clone has only a few counts. V usage is TRBV7-9 and J usage is TRBJ2-7, with 9 bases matching TRBD1. Germline assignment: CDR1 SEHNR and CDR2 FQNEAQ (reference sequence). V trimming: 3 bases; J trimming: 3 bases; junction bases outside the gene matches: 9. The CDR3 is made up of 16 amino acids. For the CDR3, the DNA is TGTGCCAGCAGCTTCTCTCTCGGACAGGGGAACTACGAGCAGTACTTC. Translated, it gives CASSFSLGQGNYEQYF. Drawing the rest from reference TRBV7-9 and TRBJ2-7, the complete variable domain is DTGVSQNPRHKITKRGQNVTFRCDPISEHNRLYWYRQTLGQGPEFLTYFQNEAQLEKSRLLSDRFSAERPKGSFSTLEIQRTEQGDSAMYLCASSFSLGQGNYEQYFGPGTRLTVT.

Comment on this clone: Germline and junction disagree at one end, which may indicate a read error. The rearrangement uses TRBV9 and TRBJ2-1; perhaps TRBD2 as D (5 bases). The CDR3 spans 12 residues. Germline V gene lookup returns CDR1 SGDLS and CDR2 YYNGEE. DNA of the CDR3: TGTGCCGGCAGCGACGGGGTTAATGAGCAGTTCTTC. It codes for CAGSDGVNEQFF.

This sequence joins TRBV15 and TRBJ2-3, with a tentative D call TRBD2 (5 bases). Germline CDR1 LNHNV, CDR2 YYDKDF (reference sequence). The CDR3 runs 15 residues. The V end was cut by 3 bases, the J end by 1 base, with 11 bases between. CDR3 region: CATSREADGTDTQYF. In DNA, the CDR3 is TGTGCCACCAGCAGGGAGGCGGATGGCACAGATACGCAGTATTTT.

This rearrangement joins TRBV5-1 to TRBJ1-2, with TRBD1 matching 11 bases. The CDR3 length is 16 residues. Per the germline V gene, CDR1 is SGHRS and CDR2 is YFSETQ. The V and J ends lost 3 bases and 3 bases, in that order; junction bases with no gene match: 7. This CDR3 reads CASSWGGQGAYYGYTF. The CDR3 DNA is TGCGCCAGCAGCTGGGGTGGACAGGGGGCGTACTATGGCTACACCTTC.

V and J are TRBV4-1 and TRBJ1-6; D perhaps matches TRBD1 (5 bases). The V gene lost 1 base and the J gene lost 6 bases, with 16 bases spanning the gap. The CDR3 extends over 17 amino acids. In germline, CDR1 is MGHRA, CDR2 YSYEKL. The CDR3 is CASSQGGRGPGNSPLHF. CDR3 bases: TGCGCCAGCAGCCAAGGAGGGAGGGGACCTGGTAATTCACCCCTCCACTTT.

The chain couples TRBV21-1 to TRBJ2-3; TRBD2, the D gene given by the table, was not confirmed from the DNA. TRBV21-1 is recorded as a pseudogene. The CDR3 loop spans 19 amino acids. The CDR3 DNA reads as TGTGCCAGCAGCTCCTGGGGACTAGCGGGGGGGTCTAGCACAGATACGCAGTATTTT. Translated, it gives CASSSWGLAGGSSTDTQYF.

This clone occurred once. The chain couples TRBV7-6 to TRBJ1-1; D gene unclear. The CDR3 totals 13 residues. The ends were cut back, 6 bases at V and 1 base at J, with 9 bases in the middle. In germline, CDR1 is SGHVS, CDR2 FNYEAQ. CDR3 protein: CASRRAGNTEAFF. In DNA form, the CDR3 reads TGTGCCAGCAGGAGGGCCGGGAACACTGAAGCTTTCTTT.

The V gene is TRBV2, the J gene TRBJ2-2; 9 nucleotides agree with TRBD1. The germline CDR1 and CDR2 sequences are SNHLY and FYNNEI. CDR3 length: 15 residues. Trimming removed 6 bases from V and 4 bases from J; junction bases left unmatched: 6. The CDR3 nucleotides read TGTGCCAGCAGGGGGGACAGGGCGAGCACCGGGGAGCTGTTTTTT. It yields the protein CASRGDRASTGELFF.

The chain employs TRBV6-6 and TRBJ1-2; 11 bases are a match to TRBD1. The germline V gene has CDR1 MNHNY and CDR2 SVGAGI (reference sequence). The CDR3 loop spans 15 amino acids. V gave up 7 bases and J gave up 8 bases; unmatched junction bases: 12. CDR3: CASKSSLGTGGGYTF. The CDR3, as DNA: TGTGCCAGCAAGTCTTCCCTGGGGACAGGGGGAGGCTACACCTTC.

This clone was seen a single time. V usage is TRBV5-1 and J usage is TRBJ1-5; 7 bases match TRBD1. CDR1 is SGHRS, CDR2 YFSETQ, per germline. V gave up 4 bases and J gave up 0 bases; unmatched junction bases: 13. The CDR3 totals 18 residues. Here the CDR3 reads CASSVDPQGTYSNQPQHF. CDR3 DNA: TGCGCCAGCAGCGTGGACCCACAGGGGACCTATAGCAATCAGCCCCAGCATTTT.

The rearrangement joins TRBV7-9 to TRBJ1-1; TRBD1 agrees at 7 bases. The CDR3 sequence is 13 residues long. CDR1 is SEHNR, CDR2 FQNEAQ, per germline (reference sequence). Trimming cost V 3 bases and J 9 bases; bases outside gene matches: 7. CDR3 DNA sequence: TGTGCCAGCAGCTTGGATGGGACAGACCAAGCTTTCTTT. The encoded protein is CASSLDGTDQAFF.

The genes are TRBV19 and TRBJ2-7; 8 nucleotides align to TRBD2. Trimming at V came to 6 bases and at J to 3 bases, leaving 4 bases not matched to a gene. The germline CDR1 and CDR2 sequences are LNHDA and SQIVND (reference sequence). The CDR3 covers 13 residues. The CDR3 reads CASSAREGYEQYF. In DNA, the CDR3 is TGTGCCAGTAGCGCCCGGGAGGGCTACGAGCAGTACTTC.